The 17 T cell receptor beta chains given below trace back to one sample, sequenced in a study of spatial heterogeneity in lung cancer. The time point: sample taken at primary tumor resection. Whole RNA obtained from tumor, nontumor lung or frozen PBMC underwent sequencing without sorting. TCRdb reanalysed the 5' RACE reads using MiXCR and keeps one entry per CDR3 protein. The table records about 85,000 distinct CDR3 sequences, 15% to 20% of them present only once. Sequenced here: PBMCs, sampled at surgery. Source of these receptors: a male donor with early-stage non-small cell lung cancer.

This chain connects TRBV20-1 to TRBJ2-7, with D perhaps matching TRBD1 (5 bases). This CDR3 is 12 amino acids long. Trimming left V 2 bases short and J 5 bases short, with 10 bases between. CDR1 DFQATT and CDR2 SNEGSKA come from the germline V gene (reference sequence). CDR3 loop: CSARPGYHEQYF. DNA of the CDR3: TGCAGTGCTAGACCAGGGTACCACGAGCAGTACTTC.

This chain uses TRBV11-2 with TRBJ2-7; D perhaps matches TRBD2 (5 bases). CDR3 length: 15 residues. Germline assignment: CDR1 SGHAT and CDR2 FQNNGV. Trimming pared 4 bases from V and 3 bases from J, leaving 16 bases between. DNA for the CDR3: TGTGCCAGCAGCTCGCAACGGGAAGGCTTCTACGAGCAGTACTTC. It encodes CASSSQREGFYEQYF.

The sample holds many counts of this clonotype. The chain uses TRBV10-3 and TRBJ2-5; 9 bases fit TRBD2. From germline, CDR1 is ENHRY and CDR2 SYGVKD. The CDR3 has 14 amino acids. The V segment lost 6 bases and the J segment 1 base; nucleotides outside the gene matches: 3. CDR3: CAIRATSGQETQYF. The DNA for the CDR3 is TGTGCCATCAGAGCGACTAGCGGCCAAGAGACCCAGTACTTC.

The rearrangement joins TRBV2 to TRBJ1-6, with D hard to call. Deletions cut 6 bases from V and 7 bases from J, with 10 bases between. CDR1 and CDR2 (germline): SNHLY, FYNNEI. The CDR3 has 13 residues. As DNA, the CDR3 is TGTGCCAGCAGGACCGGGGAGAATTCACCCCTCCACTTT. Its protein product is CASRTGENSPLHF.

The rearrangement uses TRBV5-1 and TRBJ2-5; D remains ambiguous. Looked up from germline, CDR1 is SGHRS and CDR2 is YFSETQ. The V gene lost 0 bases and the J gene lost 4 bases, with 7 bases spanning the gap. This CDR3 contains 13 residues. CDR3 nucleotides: TGCGCCAGCAGCTTGGGGACCGGAGAGACCCAGTACTTC. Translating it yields CASSLGTGETQYF.

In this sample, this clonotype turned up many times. CDR3 loop: CSVGGGDQPQHF. As DNA, the CDR3 is TGCAGCGTTGGAGGGGGTGATCAGCCCCAGCATTTT. The chain has TRBV29-1 and TRBJ1-5; D possibly corresponds to TRBD1 (6 bases). CDR1 and CDR2 from the germline V gene are SQVTM and ANQGSEA. V gave up 4 bases and J gave up 5 bases, with 9 bases separating them. This CDR3 region has 12 residues.

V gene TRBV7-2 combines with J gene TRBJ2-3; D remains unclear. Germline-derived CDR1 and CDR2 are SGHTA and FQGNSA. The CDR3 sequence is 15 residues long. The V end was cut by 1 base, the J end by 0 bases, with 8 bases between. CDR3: CASSLVFQSTDTQYF. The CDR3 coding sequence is TGTGCCAGCAGCTTAGTATTTCAGAGCACAGATACGCAGTATTTT.

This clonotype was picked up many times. In nucleotides, the CDR3 is TGTGCCAGCTCACCGGGCACCAACTATGGCTACACCTTC. Protein sequence: CASSPGTNYGYTF. The chain combines TRBV18 with TRBJ1-2; D is unresolved. CDR1 and CDR2 (germline): KGHSH, LQKENI. The CDR3 contains 13 residues. V gave up 3 bases and J gave up 2 bases, with 7 bases separating them.

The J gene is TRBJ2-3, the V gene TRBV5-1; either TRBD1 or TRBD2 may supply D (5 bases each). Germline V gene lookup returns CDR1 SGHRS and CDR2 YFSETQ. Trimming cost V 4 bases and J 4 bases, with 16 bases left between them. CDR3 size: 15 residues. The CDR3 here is CASSVGDRRADTQYF. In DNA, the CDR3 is TGCGCCAGCAGCGTCGGGGACCGAAGGGCAGATACGCAGTATTTT.

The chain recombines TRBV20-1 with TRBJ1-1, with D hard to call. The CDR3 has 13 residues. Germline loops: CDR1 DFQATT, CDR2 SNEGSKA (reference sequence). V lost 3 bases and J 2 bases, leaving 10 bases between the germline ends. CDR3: CSASHTENTEAFF. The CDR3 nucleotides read TGCAGTGCTAGCCACACGGAAAACACTGAAGCTTTCTTT.

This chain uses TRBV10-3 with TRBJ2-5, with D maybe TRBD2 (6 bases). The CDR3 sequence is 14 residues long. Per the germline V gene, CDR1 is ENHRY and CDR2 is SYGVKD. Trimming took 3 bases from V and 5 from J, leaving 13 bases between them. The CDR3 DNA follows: TGTGCCATCAGTGAAGTAGAGGGAGGCGAGACCCAGTACTTC. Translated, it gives CAISEVEGGETQYF.

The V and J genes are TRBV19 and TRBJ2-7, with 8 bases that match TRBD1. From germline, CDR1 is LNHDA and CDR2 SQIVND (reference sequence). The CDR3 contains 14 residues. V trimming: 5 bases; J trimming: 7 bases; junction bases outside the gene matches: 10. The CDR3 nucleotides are TGTGCCAGTAGTGCCCGGGACAGGTCTTATGAGCAGTACTTC. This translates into CASSARDRSYEQYF. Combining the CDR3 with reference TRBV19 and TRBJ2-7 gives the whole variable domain DGGITQSPKYLFRKEGQNVTLSCEQNLNHDAMYWYRQDPGQGLRLIYYSQIVNDFQKGDIAEGYSVSREKKESFPLTVTSAQKNPTAFYLCASSARDRSYEQYFGPGTRLTVT.

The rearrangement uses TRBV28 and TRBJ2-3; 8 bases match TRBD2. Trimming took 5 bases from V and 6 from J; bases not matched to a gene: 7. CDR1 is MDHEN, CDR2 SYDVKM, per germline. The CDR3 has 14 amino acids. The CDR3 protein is CASSKAGVPDTQYF. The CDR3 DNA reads TGTGCCAGCAGTAAAGCGGGAGTCCCCGATACGCAGTATTTT.

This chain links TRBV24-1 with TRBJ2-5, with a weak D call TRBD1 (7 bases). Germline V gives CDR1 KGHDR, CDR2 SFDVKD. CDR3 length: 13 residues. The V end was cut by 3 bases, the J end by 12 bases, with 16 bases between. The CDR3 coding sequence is TGTGCCACCAGTGATGGAGGGGGCCCGCCGAAGTACTTC. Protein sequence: CATSDGGGPPKYF.

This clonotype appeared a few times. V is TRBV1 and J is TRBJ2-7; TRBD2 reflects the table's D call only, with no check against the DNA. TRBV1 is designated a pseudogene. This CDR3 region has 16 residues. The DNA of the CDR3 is TGCACCAGCAGCCAAGAAGGGAAGCGGGAGGGCTACGAGCAGTACTTC. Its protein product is CTSSQEGKREGYEQYF.

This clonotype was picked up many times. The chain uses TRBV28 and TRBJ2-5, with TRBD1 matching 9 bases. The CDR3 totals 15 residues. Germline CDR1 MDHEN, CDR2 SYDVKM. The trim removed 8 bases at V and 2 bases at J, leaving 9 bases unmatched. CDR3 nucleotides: TGTGCCAGCTACCCCCCGGGACAGGGACAAGAGACCCAGTACTTC. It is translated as CASYPPGQGQETQYF.

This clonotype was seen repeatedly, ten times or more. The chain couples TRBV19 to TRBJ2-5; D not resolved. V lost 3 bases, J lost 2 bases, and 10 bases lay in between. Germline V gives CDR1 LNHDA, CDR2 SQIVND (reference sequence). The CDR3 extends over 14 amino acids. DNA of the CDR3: TGTGCCAGTAGTATTGGCTGGAAACAAGAGACCCAGTACTTC. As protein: CASSIGWKQETQYF.